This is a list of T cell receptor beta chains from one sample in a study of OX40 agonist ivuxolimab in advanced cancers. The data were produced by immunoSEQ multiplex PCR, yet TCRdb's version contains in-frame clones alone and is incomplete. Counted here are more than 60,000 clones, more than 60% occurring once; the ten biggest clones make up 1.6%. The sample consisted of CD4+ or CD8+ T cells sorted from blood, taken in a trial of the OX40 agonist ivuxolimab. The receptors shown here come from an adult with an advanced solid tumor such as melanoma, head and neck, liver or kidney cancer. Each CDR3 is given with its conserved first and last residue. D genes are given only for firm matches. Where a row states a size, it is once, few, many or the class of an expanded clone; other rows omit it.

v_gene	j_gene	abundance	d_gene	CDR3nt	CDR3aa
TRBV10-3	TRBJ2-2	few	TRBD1	TGTGCCATCAGACCGGGACAGGGGTGGACCGGGGAGCTGTTTTTT	CAIRPGQGWTGELFF
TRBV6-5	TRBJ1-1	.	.	TGTGCCAGCAGGAATCCTGGGGTAAGCACTGAAGCTTTCTTT	CASRNPGVSTEAFF
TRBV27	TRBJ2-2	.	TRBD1	TGTGCCAGCATCCTAACAGGGGGCGGTCGAGGCGGGGAGCTGTTTTTT	CASILTGGGRGGELFF
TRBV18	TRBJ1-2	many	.	TGTGCCAGCTCACCCCGAGGACTGGATGGCTACACCTTC	CASSPRGLDGYTF
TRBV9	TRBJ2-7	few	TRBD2	TGTGCCAGCAGCGGCTCTAGCGGGAGAGGGGTCGAGCAGTACTTC	CASSGSSGRGVEQYF
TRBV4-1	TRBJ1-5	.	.	TGCGCCAGCAGCCCCGGCTTCGGTCAGGGACGTCAGCCCCAGCATTTT	CASSPGFGQGRQPQHF
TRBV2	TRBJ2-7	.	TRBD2	TGTGCCAGCAGTGAGATACGGACTAGCGGGGGACCCTACGAGCAGTACTTC	CASSEIRTSGGPYEQYF
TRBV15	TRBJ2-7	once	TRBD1	TGTGCCACCAGCAGAGGGGGACAGGGGTCGGTCGAGCAGTACTTC	CATSRGGQGSVEQYF
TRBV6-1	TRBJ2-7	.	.	TGTGCCAGCAGACAGGGCGAATCCTACGAGCAGTACTTC	CASRQGESYEQYF
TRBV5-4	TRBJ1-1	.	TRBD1	TGTGCCAGCAGCTTGGGACAGGGTTACGCCCAAGCTTTCTTT	CASSLGQGYAQAFF
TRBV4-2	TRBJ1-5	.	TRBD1	TGTGCCAGCAGCCAAGATAGTCAGGGGGCTAGCAATCAGCCCCAGCATTTT	CASSQDSQGASNQPQHF
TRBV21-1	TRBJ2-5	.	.	TGTGCCAGCAGCAAAGCCTCCCCGTACTACAGTAATAAAGAGACCCAGTACTTC	CASSKASPYYSNKETQYF
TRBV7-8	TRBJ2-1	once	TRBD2	TGTGCCAGCAGCCAAGACCATCAGAGGGGACTAGCGGGAGTCAATGAGCAGTTCTTC	CASSQDHQRGLAGVNEQFF
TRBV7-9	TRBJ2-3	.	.	TGTGCCAGCAGCTTAGCGATCGGGTTAGATACGCAGTATTTT	CASSLAIGLDTQYF
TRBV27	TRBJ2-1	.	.	TGTGCCAGCAGTTTTAGGGATAATCTGGGCAATGAGCAGTTCTTC	CASSFRDNLGNEQFF
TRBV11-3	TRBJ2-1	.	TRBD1	TGTGCCAGCAGCTTATCAGGGGGAAACAATGAGCAGTTCTTC	CASSLSGGNNEQFF
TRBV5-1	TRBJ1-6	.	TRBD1	TGCGCCAGCAGCCCGGCCGGAGGACAGGGGGCGAATTCACCCCTCCACTTT	CASSPAGGQGANSPLHF